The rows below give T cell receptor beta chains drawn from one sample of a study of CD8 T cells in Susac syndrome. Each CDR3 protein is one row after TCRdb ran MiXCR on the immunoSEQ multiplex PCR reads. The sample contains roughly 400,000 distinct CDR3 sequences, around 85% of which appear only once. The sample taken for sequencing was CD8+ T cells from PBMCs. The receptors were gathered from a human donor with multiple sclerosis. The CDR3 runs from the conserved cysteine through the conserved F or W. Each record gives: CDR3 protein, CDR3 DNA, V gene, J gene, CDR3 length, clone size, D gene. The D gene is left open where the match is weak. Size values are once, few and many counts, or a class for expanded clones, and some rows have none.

CDR3 protein: CASSWGQGSRETQYF
CDR3 DNA: TGTGCCAGCAGTTGGGGACAGGGGTCTAGAGAGACCCAGTACTTC
V gene: TRBV6-5
J gene: TRBJ2-5
CDR3 length: 15
clone size: few
D gene: TRBD1

CDR3 protein: CASSLGLAVPYNEQFF
CDR3 DNA: TGTGCCAGCAGCTTAGGGCTCGCGGTACCCTACAATGAGCAGTTCTTC
V gene: TRBV7-3
J gene: TRBJ2-1
CDR3 length: 16
clone size: -
D gene: -

CDR3 protein: CASSSLGRERNQPQHF
CDR3 DNA: TGTGCCAGCAGCTCACTAGGCAGGGAACGCAATCAGCCCCAGCATTTT
V gene: TRBV5-4
J gene: TRBJ1-5
CDR3 length: 16
clone size: once
D gene: -

CDR3 protein: CASRPDRARLNTEAFF
CDR3 DNA: TGTGCCAGCAGACCGGACAGGGCGCGCTTAAACACTGAAGCTTTCTTT
V gene: TRBV27
J gene: TRBJ1-1
CDR3 length: 16
clone size: -
D gene: TRBD1

CDR3 protein: CASSTAGAGELFF
CDR3 DNA: TGTGCCAGTAGTACCGCGGGGGCCGGGGAGCTGTTTTTT
V gene: TRBV19
J gene: TRBJ2-2
CDR3 length: 13
clone size: few
D gene: TRBD2

CDR3 protein: CASGAWTGGQPQHF
CDR3 DNA: TGTGCTAGTGGTGCCTGGACAGGGGGTCAGCCCCAGCATTTT
V gene: TRBV12-5
J gene: TRBJ1-5
CDR3 length: 14
clone size: -
D gene: TRBD1

CDR3 protein: CASSLRAATSNEQFF
CDR3 DNA: TGTGCCAGCAGTTTAAGAGCGGCGACGTCAAATGAGCAGTTCTTC
V gene: TRBV27
J gene: TRBJ2-1
CDR3 length: 15
clone size: once
D gene: -

CDR3 protein: CASSLVRSLNTEAFF
CDR3 DNA: TGTGCCAGCAGCTTGGTTAGGTCGTTGAACACTGAAGCTTTCTTT
V gene: TRBV5-6
J gene: TRBJ1-1
CDR3 length: 15
clone size: once
D gene: -

CDR3 protein: CAWSEGPEQFF
CDR3 DNA: TGTGCCTGGTCAGAGGGGCCCGAGCAGTTCTTC
V gene: TRBV30
J gene: TRBJ2-1
CDR3 length: 11
clone size: -
D gene: -

CDR3 protein: CASGLFQNTEAFF
CDR3 DNA: TGTGCTAGTGGTTTGTTCCAGAACACTGAAGCTTTCTTT
V gene: TRBV12-5
J gene: TRBJ1-1
CDR3 length: 13
clone size: -
D gene: -

CDR3 protein: CASTYLDGFGANVLTF
CDR3 DNA: TGTGCCAGCACGTACCTAGACGGATTCGGGGCCAACGTCCTGACTTTC
V gene: TRBV2
J gene: TRBJ2-6
CDR3 length: 16
clone size: once
D gene: -

CDR3 protein: CASSQDRGDGATNEKLFF
CDR3 DNA: TGCGCCAGCAGCCAAGATAGAGGGGATGGTGCAACTAATGAAAAACTGTTTTTT
V gene: TRBV4-1
J gene: TRBJ1-4
CDR3 length: 18
clone size: -
D gene: -

CDR3 protein: CASSEFGGTEAFF
CDR3 DNA: TGTGCCAGCAGCGAGTTTGGGGGGACTGAAGCTTTCTTT
V gene: TRBV9
J gene: TRBJ1-1
CDR3 length: 13
clone size: -
D gene: -

CDR3 protein: CASRDRNWFNQPQHF
CDR3 DNA: TGTGCCAGTAGGGACAGAAACTGGTTTAATCAGCCCCAGCATTTT
V gene: TRBV19
J gene: TRBJ1-5
CDR3 length: 15
clone size: -
D gene: -

CDR3 protein: CASSLGGENYGYTF
CDR3 DNA: TGTGCCAGCTCCCTAGGGGGGGAAAACTATGGCTACACCTTC
V gene: TRBV27
J gene: TRBJ1-2
CDR3 length: 14
clone size: -
D gene: -

CDR3 protein: CASSLLGGSSYEQYF
CDR3 DNA: TGTGCCAGCAGTTTATTGGGGGGAAGCTCCTACGAGCAGTACTTC
V gene: TRBV27
J gene: TRBJ2-7
CDR3 length: 15
clone size: -
D gene: -

CDR3 protein: CASSMGERALTYEQYF
CDR3 DNA: TGTGCCAGCAGTATGGGGGAACGAGCACTGACCTACGAGCAGTACTTC
V gene: TRBV2
J gene: TRBJ2-7
CDR3 length: 16
clone size: -
D gene: -

CDR3 protein: CASSLEGHSYEQYF
CDR3 DNA: TGTGCCAGCAGCTTGGAGGGACACTCCTACGAGCAGTACTTC
V gene: TRBV5-4
J gene: TRBJ2-7
CDR3 length: 14
clone size: -
D gene: -